Below, 10 T cell receptor beta chains from the same sample are listed, as sequenced in a study of blood T cell repertoires in COVID-19. Sequencing was performed with immunoSEQ multiplex PCR; in TCRdb, only in-frame clones are kept and a portion is missing. The top ten hold just under 20% of the sample, which has 99,000 or so clones, around 76% seen once. Sequencing was done on a sample of peripheral blood. Receptors were obtained from a woman in her seventies with acute or convalescent COVID-19.

The chain is built from TRBV3-1 (or the pseudogene TRBV3-2) and TRBJ2-7; 9 nucleotides match TRBD1. The V gene end was trimmed by 8 bases and the J gene end by 3 bases; junction bases not matched to a gene: 11. The CDR3 runs 15 residues. Germline V lookup: CDR1 LGHDT, CDR2 YNNKEL (reference sequence). The CDR3 spells CASAGGLGQGYEQYF. The CDR3 DNA follows: TGTGCCAGCGCGGGTGGGCTGGGACAGGGCTACGAGCAGTACTTC.

The V gene is TRBV4-1, the J gene TRBJ1-2, with TRBD1 as a possible D gene (6 bases). CDR1 is MGHRA and CDR2 is YSYEKL in the germline V gene. The CDR3 runs to 18 residues. V was pared by 0 bases and J by 4 bases, with 21 bases between. The CDR3 coding sequence is TGCGCCAGCAGCCAAGACCCGCCGGACCACAGGGTTACCTATGGCTACACCTTC. Residues: CASSQDPPDHRVTYGYTF.

DNA of the CDR3: TGTGCCAGCAGTTTAGGACAGACCTATAGCAATCAGCCCCAGCATTTT. This translates into CASSLGQTYSNQPQHF. V is TRBV28 and J is TRBJ1-5, with D possibly matching TRBD1 (6 bases). This CDR3 spans 16 amino acids. V lost 2 bases, J lost 0 bases, and 11 bases lay in between. CDR1 is MDHEN, CDR2 SYDVKM, per germline.

The chain couples TRBV29-1 to TRBJ2-7; TRBD1 matches 8 bases. CDR3 length: 14 residues. The V segment lost 7 bases and the J segment 2 bases; nucleotides outside the gene matches: 10. Germline loops: CDR1 SQVTM, CDR2 ANQGSEA. The CDR3 DNA reads as TGCAGCGCGGCCCAGGGGGCCTCGACCTACGAGCAGTACTTC. Protein: CSAAQGASTYEQYF.

The chain couples TRBV9 to TRBJ1-3; 9 positions agree with TRBD1. The CDR3 runs 17 residues. Germline V gene lookup returns CDR1 SGDLS and CDR2 YYNGEE. Trimming took 4 bases from V and 2 from J; bases not matched to a gene: 10. The CDR3 coding sequence is TGTGCCAGCAGCTCTTGGTCGCGGGACAGGGCTGGAAACACCATATATTTT. Its protein product is CASSSWSRDRAGNTIYF.

The chain combines TRBV6-2 or TRBV6-3 with TRBJ1-2, with 8 bases matching TRBD1. This CDR3 contains 16 residues. CDR1 MNHEY and CDR2 SVGEGT come from the germline V gene. Trimming removed 5 bases from V and 1 base from J; junction bases left unmatched: 9. The CDR3 protein is CASSGGTGDINYGYTF. The CDR3 region has the DNA TGTGCCAGCAGTGGCGGGACAGGAGATATTAACTATGGCTACACCTTC.

V usage is TRBV6-2 or TRBV6-3 and J usage is TRBJ1-5; TRBD1 matches 7 bases. Unmatched junction bases numbered 5, after V lost 6 bases and J lost 3 bases. Per the germline V gene, CDR1 is MNHEY and CDR2 is SVGEGT. The CDR3 totals 14 residues. The chain's CDR3 is CASSDTGVNQPQHF. CDR3 bases: TGTGCCAGCAGCGACACAGGGGTCAATCAGCCCCAGCATTTT.

The rearrangement joins TRBV6-6 to TRBJ2-2; the D is unclear. V was cut by 0 bases and J by 1 base, with 6 bases left in between. Germline V gene sequence: CDR1 MNHNY, CDR2 SVGAGI (reference sequence). The CDR3 contains 15 residues. DNA of the CDR3: TGTGCCAGCAGTTACTCTAACATGAACACCGGGGAGCTGTTTTTT. This codes for CASSYSNMNTGELFF.

V gene TRBV25-1 combines with J gene TRBJ2-7, with TRBD2 matching 8 bases. Germline assignment: CDR1 MGHDK and CDR2 SYGVNS. This CDR3 comprises 13 residues. Trimming removed 7 bases from V and 11 bases from J; junction bases left unmatched: 13. For the CDR3, the DNA is TGTGCCAGCACGGGCGGGGGGTCTCCTAATAAGTACTTC. Translating gives CASTGGGSPNKYF.

Written as DNA, the CDR3 is TGTGCCAGCAGCCGTCGACAGGGGAGGAACACTGAAGCTTTCTTT. This codes for CASSRRQGRNTEAFF. The chain uses TRBV5-6 and TRBJ1-1, with 8 bases lining up with TRBD1. CDR3 length equals 15 residues. CDR1 is SGHDT, CDR2 YYEEEE, per germline. With V trimmed by 4 bases and J by 1 base, 6 bases remained unmatched.